Sequencing of this T cell receptor (beta chain) was carried out in a study of shared clonotypes between healthy human individuals. Study-wide results and limits: Naive subsets generally exceeded memory subsets in estimated richness.

V was clipped by 3 bases and J by 0 bases; unmatched bases: 4. Germline CDR1 and CDR2: LNHDA and SQIVND (reference sequence). The CDR3 consists of 18 residues. As concerns this clone: Its target is unknown.

Generated by immunoSEQ multiplex PCR, the TCRdb table keeps only in-frame clones and is missing some. The data contain fewer than 200,000 clones, 80% to 95% of them singletons. V and J are TRBV19 and TRBJ2-6, with TRBD1 matching over 11 bases. The sequence was obtained from a woman aged 25 to 39 in good health. Sequenced sample: naive CD4+ T cells sorted from blood. Subset described: CD45RA+ positively selected. DNA for the CDR3: TGTGCCAGTAGTATGGCCGGGACAGGGGGCTCTGGGGCCAACGTCCTGACTTTC. Its translation is CASSMAGTGGSGANVLTF. The full variable domain, rest sourced from reference TRBV19 and TRBJ2-6, is DGGITQSPKYLFRKEGQNVTLSCEQNLNHDAMYWYRQDPGQGLRLIYYSQIVNDFQKGDIAEGYSVSREKKESFPLTVTSAQKNPTAFYLCASSMAGTGGSGANVLTFGAGSRLTVL.